This TCR beta chain was captured in a study of T cell responses to AZD1222 COVID-19 vaccine (dated by TCRdb to the early 2020s). General notes on the study: TCR sequencing covered approximately 230 trial participants: 200 to 220 given two doses of AZD1222 and about 26 given two doses of MenACWY control vaccine. Trial participants were enrolled by age into 18-55, 56-69 and 70-plus year subgroups, with roughly 150, 30 and 60 TCR-sequenced participants respectively.

Points the paper makes about the study in general: Conclusions about previously exposed vaccinees are limited, since just five to seven AZD1222 recipients were seropositive for SARS-CoV-2 at baseline. Because no day 14 peak-response samples were available, the repertoires could be characterized only after the peak T cell response. Participants were mostly white British, with more females than males. The authors suggested clonal diversity may have been underestimated. CD4 TCRs associated with the vaccine covered the entire spike protein, and the dominant responses were in regions 160-218 and 743-854. A significant rise in spike-specific TCR breadth and depth was observed after two AZD1222 doses relative to day 0 and relative to MenACWY recipients. Epitopes outside the regions mutated in the B.1.351 and B.1.1.7 variants were reportedly recognized by nearly half of the unique spike-specific TCRs. The 56-69-year group was small, and its depth increase did not reach significance, likely because of low power.

On this clone itself: What antigen it recognizes has not been identified. No much larger clone is present one base from it, and per-base qualities are unavailable.

The time point label on this specimen signifies: about 28 days (+/-7) after the second vaccine dose. Because spike-specific TCR depth and breadth did not differ between the two schedules, AZD1222 recipients who got a second dose at roughly 4 weeks were pooled with those who got a second dose at roughly 12 weeks. Samples from vaccinated people were obtained from the UK trials COV001 and COV002, which included a single-blind randomized controlled phase 2/3 trial of AZD1222 (ChAdOx1 nCoV-19) in healthy adults. For TCRbeta chain sequencing, PBMC samples were collected from trial participants at day 0 and at day 28 after the second dose. The CDR3 regions of human TCRbeta chains were subjected to immunosequencing. Regarding the original processing steps: Repertoire TCRs were matched against a reference library of SARS-CoV-2-specific TCRs generated with the MIRA antigen-specificity platform. Breadth was defined as the fraction of unique TCRs that were SARS-CoV-2-associated. Depth was defined as the fraction of total T cells that were SARS-CoV-2-associated. Using the MIRA data, each spike-specific TCR was mapped to the spike region that the TCR reacts to and placed in a CD4 or CD8 class. Log10-transformed breadth and depth values were compared by one-way ANOVA with Sidak's multiple comparisons tests. TCRdb holds this immuneACCESS table with in-frame rearrangements only. Some clones are missing; in checked studies, unresolved V genes explain under half, and the rest has no known cause. V and J calls and clone size come straight from that table; D and trimming were deduced from the DNA. The sample contains 75,000 to 90,000 clones, 75% to 90% of them found a single time. The ten most abundant clones make up about 3.4% of the sample.

The sample consisted of peripheral blood, taken 28 days after the second AZD1222 dose. This clonotype originated in an adult who received the AZD1222 COVID-19 vaccine.

The CDR3 sequence is CASSQTGDYTEAFF. In nucleotide form, the sequence is TGTGCCAGCAGCCAGACAGGGGACTACACTGAAGCTTTCTTT. Here the chain combines TRBV7-6 and TRBJ1-1; 8 nucleotides in the junction match TRBD1. The V end gives up 5 bases and the J end 3 bases, leaving 5 bases in the junction not matched to a gene. The CDR3, cysteine through phenylalanine, is 14 amino acids long. The read is trimmed to its CDR3 DNA, 42 bases read in frame from base 1. CDR1 SGHVS and CDR2 FNYEAQ were looked up in the germline V gene.